This TCR beta chain comes out of a study of T cell responses to AZD1222 COVID-19 vaccine. Study observations and caveats: The breadth and depth of Spike-specific TCRs increased once two AZD1222 doses had been given. Clonal diversity may have been underestimated, and the donors were mostly white British, with more females than males.

Generated by immunoSEQ multiplex PCR, the TCRdb table keeps only in-frame clones and is missing some. Altogether around 150,000 clones are present, around nine tenths being singletons, with the ten largest covering 3.4%. On this clone itself: The antigen is unknown.

The germline V gene encodes CDR1 LNHNV and CDR2 YYDKDF (reference sequence). V lost 2 bases and J lost 4, with 12 bases in between. The CDR3 is made up of 15 amino acids. This TCR derives from an adult in good health. The chain links TRBV15 to TRBJ2-1; D uncertain. Sequenced here: peripheral blood, sampled on day 0 of AZD1222 vaccination. CDR3 sequence reads: CATSRQDGSYNEQFF. The CDR3 bases are TGTGCCACCAGCAGACAGGATGGCTCATACAATGAGCAGTTCTTC.